This T cell receptor beta chain is from a study of a mutant IDH1 vaccine in newly diagnosed glioma. Across the whole study: Patients received vaccination from 4-6 weeks after radiotherapy alone, or with temozolomide cycles. The treated group averaged about 41 years old and was about 60% male, roughly 40% female. Those enrolled had earlier been treated with radiotherapy, temozolomide, or both, mostly both.

Time point noted: week 11, during vaccination. Alongside topical imiquimod, each dose of vaccine comprised 300 ug of mutant IDH1 20-mer peptide. Some clones are missing from TCRdb's copy, which holds only in-frame ones; the method was immunoSEQ multiplex PCR. Altogether some 130,000 clones are present, about four fifths being singletons, with the ten largest covering 5.5%. This CDR3 is 15 amino acids long. CDR1 is SGHDT and CDR2 is YYEEEE in the germline V gene. Trimming at V came to 0 bases and at J to 4 bases, leaving 7 bases not matched to a gene. In the case of this clone: Antigen: not known.

The chain employs TRBV5-6 and TRBJ2-7; TRBD1 agrees at 7 bases. The clonotype originates from a man aged 35 to 55 with glioma. Sequenced material: PBMCs, taken from a glioma patient whose treatment included an IDH1 peptide vaccine. CDR3 in DNA: TGTGCCAGCAGCTTGGGTGCCAGGGGGATTTACGAGCAGTACTTC. Protein: CASSLGARGIYEQYF.